The 3 T cell receptor beta chains below were found in one sample sequenced in a study of T cell responses to AZD1222 COVID-19 vaccine. Assay used: immunoSEQ multiplex PCR; TCRdb lists only in-frame clones, some missing. The sample gives approximately 110,000 clones, approximately 88% of which show up once; 6.5% is in the top ten. The input for sequencing was peripheral blood, taken 28 days after the second AZD1222 dose. These receptors were taken from an adult who received the AZD1222 COVID-19 vaccine.

This clone was seen once. This chain uses TRBV19 with TRBJ1-2; 9 bases are a match to TRBD1. This CDR3 has 13 amino acids. V lost 5 bases to trimming and J lost 6 bases; unmatched junction nucleotides: 4. Germline V gene data show CDR1 as LNHDA and CDR2 as SQIVND (reference sequence). CDR3 coding DNA: TGTGCCAGTAGTCCCCGGACAGGGGATGGCTACACCTTC. As protein: CASSPRTGDGYTF.

CDR3 nucleotides: TGTGCCAGCAGTCGCGACGGTTATGGCTACACCTTC. This sequence encodes CASSRDGYGYTF. This chain uses TRBV12-3 or TRBV12-4 with TRBJ1-2; no reliable D call. Trimming removed 5 bases at V and 5 bases at J, with 9 bases between. The CDR3 loop spans 12 amino acids.

This chain connects TRBV12-5 to TRBJ1-4; D not resolved. Trimming stripped 1 base from V and 10 bases from J, with 10 bases between. CDR1 and CDR2 (germline): LGHNT, FRNRAP. This CDR3 region has 13 residues. CDR3 nucleotides: TGTGCTAGTGGTTTGGGTGCGGGTGTAAAACTGTTTTTT. Protein sequence: CASGLGAGVKLFF.